A selection of T cell receptor beta chains follows, all from one sample in a study of OX40 agonist ivuxolimab in advanced cancers. TCRdb keeps only in-frame clones here, not all; method: immunoSEQ multiplex PCR. The table has tens of thousands of clones, roughly 89% seen once. Sequencing used CD4+ or CD8+ T cells sorted from blood, obtained in a trial of the OX40 agonist ivuxolimab. The source is an adult with an advanced solid tumor such as melanoma, head and neck, liver or kidney cancer. Each CDR3 is given with its conserved first and last residue. The order of the fields is J gene, V gene, D gene, CDR3 length, clone size, CDR3 DNA, CDR3 protein. D genes are given only for firm matches. Where a row states a size, it is once, few, many or the class of an expanded clone; other rows omit it.

TRBJ2-3 TRBV6-5 - 15 - TGTGCCAGCAGTCGGTTGGGCAGTGCCACAGATACGCAGTATTTT CASSRLGSATDTQYF
TRBJ2-5 TRBV12-2 - 17 - TGTGCAAGTCGCTTAGCAGGGACTAGCGGGTACCAAGAGACCCAGTACTTC CASRLAGTSGYQETQYF
TRBJ2-1 TRBV15 TRBD2 16 - TGTGCCACCAGCAGATTCTCTAGCGGGGCCTACAATGAGCAGTTCTTC CATSRFSSGAYNEQFF
TRBJ1-1 TRBV11-2 TRBD1 15 - TGTGCCAGCAGCCCCGGGACAGCTCGGGGGACTGAAGCTTTCTTT CASSPGTARGTEAFF
TRBJ2-7 TRBV28 - 14 - TGTGCCAGCACCCCTGAGGGGCAGATCTACGAGCAGTACTTC CASTPEGQIYEQYF
TRBJ2-2 TRBV5-1 - 13 - TGCGCCAGTAAGACGGGGCCTGCCGGGGAGCTGTTTTTT CASKTGPAGELFF
TRBJ1-1 TRBV30 - 13 - TGTGCCTGGAGTGTCCGGGGTTACACTGAAGCTTTCTTT CAWSVRGYTEAFF
TRBJ2-1 TRBV6-5 - 15 - TGTGCCAGCAGTTACAGGCAAAGCTCCTACAATGAGCAGTTCTTC CASSYRQSSYNEQFF
TRBJ2-1 TRBV5-4 - 13 - TGTGCCTGCGGGACGGGGTCCTACAATGAGCAGTTCTTC CACGTGSYNEQFF
TRBJ2-3 TRBV27 - 15 - TGTGCCAGTAGCTCCCCACGAGGTAATTCAGATACGCAGTATTTT CASSSPRGNSDTQYF
TRBJ2-7 TRBV18 - 19 once TGTGCCAGCCCCGGAGGGGACGGGTCGCAGCGCGGTGGCCCCTACGAGCAGTACTTC CASPGGDGSQRGGPYEQYF
TRBJ1-5 TRBV2 TRBD1 13 few TGTGCCAGCAGTAGGGACAGAAATCAGCCCCAGCATTTT CASSRDRNQPQHF
TRBJ2-7 TRBV9 TRBD2 17 - TGTGCCAGCAGTGGAAGACTAACCAGCGGGAGTATCTACGAGCAGTACTTC CASSGRLTSGSIYEQYF
TRBJ1-4 TRBV4-1 - 16 once TGCGCCAGCAGCTCAAGCGGATCGGGCTTAAATGAAAAACTGTTTTTT CASSSSGSGLNEKLFF
TRBJ1-2 TRBV28 - 11 - TGTGCCAGCAGTTTAGCGGGAGGCTACACCTTC CASSLAGGYTF
TRBJ2-3 TRBV28 - 14 - TGTGCCAGCAGTGCCATCGGAGGGGGGGATACGCAGTATTTT CASSAIGGGDTQYF
TRBJ2-7 TRBV5-1 - 14 - TGCGCCAGCAGCTTGGGGGATTTCTCCTACGAGCAGTACTTC CASSLGDFSYEQYF
TRBJ2-3 TRBV28 TRBD1 16 - TGTGCCAGCACCGGACAGGGAACTCTTTACACAGATACGCAGTATTTT CASTGQGTLYTDTQYF
TRBJ2-2 TRBV19 - 15 - TGTGCCAGTAGTATCCGGGCACAAAACACCGGGGAGCTGTTTTTT CASSIRAQNTGELFF
TRBJ1-2 TRBV27 - 15 once TGTGCCAGCAGTTCTTTGGGAGGATCTACGTATGGCTACACCTTC CASSSLGGSTYGYTF
TRBJ2-7 TRBV7-2 - 16 - TGTGCCAGCAGCTTAGTGCGGAAAATGGGGAGCTACGAGCAGTACTTC CASSLVRKMGSYEQYF
TRBJ2-3 TRBV28 - 16 - TGTGCCAGCAGTTCCATGCTAGGGTCCGGCACAGATACGCAGTATTTT CASSSMLGSGTDTQYF